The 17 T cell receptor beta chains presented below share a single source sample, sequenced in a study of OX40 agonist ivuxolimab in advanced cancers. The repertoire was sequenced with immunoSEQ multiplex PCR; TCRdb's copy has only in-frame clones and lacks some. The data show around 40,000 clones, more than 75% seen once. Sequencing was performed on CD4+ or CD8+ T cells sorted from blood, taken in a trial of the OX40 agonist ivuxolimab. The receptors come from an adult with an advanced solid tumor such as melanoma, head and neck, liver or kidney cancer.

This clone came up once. The CDR3 DNA reads TGTGCCAGCAGTGGAGCCTCGAATGGGGCAGGGGGCTCAGAATACCAGTACTTC. The encoded protein is CASSGASNGAGGSEYQYF. The chain employs TRBV2 and TRBJ2-5; 8 bases agree with TRBD1. The CDR3 extends over 18 amino acids. Germline V gene sequence: CDR1 SNHLY, CDR2 FYNNEI. J gave up 10 bases and V 4 bases, and 23 bases lay outside the gene matches.

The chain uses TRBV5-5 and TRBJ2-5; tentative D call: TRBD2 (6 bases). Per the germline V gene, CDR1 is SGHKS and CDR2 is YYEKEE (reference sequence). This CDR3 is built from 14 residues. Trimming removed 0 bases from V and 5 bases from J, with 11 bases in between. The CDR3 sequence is CASSLGGGRETQYF. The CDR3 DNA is TGTGCCAGCAGCTTGGGCGGAGGGAGGGAGACCCAGTACTTC.

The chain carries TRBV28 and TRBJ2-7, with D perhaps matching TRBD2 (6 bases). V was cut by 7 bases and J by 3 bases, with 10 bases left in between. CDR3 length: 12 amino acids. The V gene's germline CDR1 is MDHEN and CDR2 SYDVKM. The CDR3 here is CASTLGGYEQYF. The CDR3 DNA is TGTGCCAGCACCCTGGGGGGCTACGAGCAGTACTTC. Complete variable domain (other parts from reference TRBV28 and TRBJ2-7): DVKVTQSSRYLVKRTGEKVFLECVQDMDHENMFWYRQDPGLGLRLIYFSYDVKMKEKGDIPEGYSVSREKKERFSLILESASTNQTSMYLCASTLGGYEQYFGPGTRLTVT.

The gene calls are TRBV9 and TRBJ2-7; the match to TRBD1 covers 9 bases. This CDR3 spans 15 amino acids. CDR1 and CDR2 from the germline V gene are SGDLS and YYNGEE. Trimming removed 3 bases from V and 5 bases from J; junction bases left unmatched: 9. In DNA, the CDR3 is TGTGCCAGCAGCGCCTCGGGACAGGGAGGCCACGAGCAGTACTTC. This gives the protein CASSASGQGGHEQYF.

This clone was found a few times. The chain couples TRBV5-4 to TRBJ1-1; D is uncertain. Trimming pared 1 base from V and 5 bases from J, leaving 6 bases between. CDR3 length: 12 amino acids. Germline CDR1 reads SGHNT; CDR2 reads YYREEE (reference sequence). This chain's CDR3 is CASSLRGTEAFF. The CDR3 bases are TGTGCCAGCAGCTTGAGAGGAACTGAAGCTTTCTTT.

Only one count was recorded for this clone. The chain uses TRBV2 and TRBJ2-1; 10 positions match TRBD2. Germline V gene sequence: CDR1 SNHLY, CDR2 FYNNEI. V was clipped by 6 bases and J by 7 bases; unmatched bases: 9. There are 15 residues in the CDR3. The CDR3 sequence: CASRESGRVENEQFF. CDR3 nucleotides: TGTGCCAGCAGGGAGAGCGGGAGGGTGGAAAATGAGCAGTTCTTC.

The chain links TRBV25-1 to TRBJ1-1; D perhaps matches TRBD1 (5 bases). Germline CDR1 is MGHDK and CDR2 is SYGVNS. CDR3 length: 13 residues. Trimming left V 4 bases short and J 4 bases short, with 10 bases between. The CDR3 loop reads CASSVGVATEAFF. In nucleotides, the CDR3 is TGTGCCAGCAGTGTAGGGGTAGCCACTGAAGCTTTCTTT.

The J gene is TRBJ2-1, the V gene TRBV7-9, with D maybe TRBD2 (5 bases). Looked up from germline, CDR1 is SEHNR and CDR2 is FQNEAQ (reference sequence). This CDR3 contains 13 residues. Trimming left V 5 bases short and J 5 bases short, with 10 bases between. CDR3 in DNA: TGTGCCAGCAGCCCTCCGCGGGACAATGAGCAGTTCTTC. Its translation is CASSPPRDNEQFF. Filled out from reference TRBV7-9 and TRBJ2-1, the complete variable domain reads DTGVSQNPRHKITKRGQNVTFRCDPISEHNRLYWYRQTLGQGPEFLTYFQNEAQLEKSRLLSDRFSAERPKGSFSTLEIQRTEQGDSAMYLCASSPPRDNEQFFGPGTRLTVL.

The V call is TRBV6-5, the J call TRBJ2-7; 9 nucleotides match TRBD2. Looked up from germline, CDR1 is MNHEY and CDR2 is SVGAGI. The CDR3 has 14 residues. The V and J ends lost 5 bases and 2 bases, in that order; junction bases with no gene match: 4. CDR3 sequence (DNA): TGTGCCAGCAGTCTCCGACTAGCGGCCTACGAGCAGTACTTC. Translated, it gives CASSLRLAAYEQYF.

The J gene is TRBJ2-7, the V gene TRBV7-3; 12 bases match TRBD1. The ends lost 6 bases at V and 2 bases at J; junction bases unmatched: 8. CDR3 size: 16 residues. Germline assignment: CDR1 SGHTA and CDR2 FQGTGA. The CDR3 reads CASRDAGTGGPYEQYF. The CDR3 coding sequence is TGTGCCAGCAGGGATGCCGGGACAGGGGGCCCCTACGAGCAGTACTTC.

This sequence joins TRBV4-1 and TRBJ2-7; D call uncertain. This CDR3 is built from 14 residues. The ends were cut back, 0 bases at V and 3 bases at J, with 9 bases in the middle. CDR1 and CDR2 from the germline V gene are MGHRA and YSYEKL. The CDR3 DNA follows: TGCGCCAGCAGCCAAGATTCTCCTAGCTACGAGCAGTACTTC. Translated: CASSQDSPSYEQYF.

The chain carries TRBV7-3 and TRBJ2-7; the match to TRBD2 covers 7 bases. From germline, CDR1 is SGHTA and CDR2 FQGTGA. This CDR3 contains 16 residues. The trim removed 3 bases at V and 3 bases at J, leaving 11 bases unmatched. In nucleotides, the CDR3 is TGTGCCAGCAGCTTGGGGGGACTAACCACCAGCTACGAGCAGTACTTC. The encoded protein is CASSLGGLTTSYEQYF. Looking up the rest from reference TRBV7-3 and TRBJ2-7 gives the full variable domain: GAGVSQTPSNKVTEKGKYVELRCDPISGHTALYWYRQSLGQGPEFLIYFQGTGAADDSGLPNDRFFAVRPEGSVSTLKIQRTERGDSAVYLCASSLGGLTTSYEQYFGPGTRLTVT.

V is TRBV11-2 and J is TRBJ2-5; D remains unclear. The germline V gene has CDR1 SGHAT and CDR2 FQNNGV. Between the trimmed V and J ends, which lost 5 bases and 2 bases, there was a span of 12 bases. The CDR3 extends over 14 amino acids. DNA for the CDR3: TGTGCCAGCAGCGATAGAGGTCCTCAAGAGACCCAGTACTTC. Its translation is CASSDRGPQETQYF.

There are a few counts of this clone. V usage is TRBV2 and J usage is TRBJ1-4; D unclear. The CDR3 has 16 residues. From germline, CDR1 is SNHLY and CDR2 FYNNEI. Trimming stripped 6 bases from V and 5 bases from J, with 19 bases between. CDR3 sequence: CASRGLLRGPNEKLFF. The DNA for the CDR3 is TGTGCCAGCAGAGGACTGCTCCGGGGTCCGAATGAAAAACTGTTTTTT.

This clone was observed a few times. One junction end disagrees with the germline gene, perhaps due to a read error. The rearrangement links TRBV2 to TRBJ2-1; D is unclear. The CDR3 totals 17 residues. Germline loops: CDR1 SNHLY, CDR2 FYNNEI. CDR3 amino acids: CASSEEVIIQTYNEQFF. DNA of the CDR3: TGTGCCAGCAGTGAAGAAGTAATCATCCAAACCTATAATGAGCAGTTCTTC.

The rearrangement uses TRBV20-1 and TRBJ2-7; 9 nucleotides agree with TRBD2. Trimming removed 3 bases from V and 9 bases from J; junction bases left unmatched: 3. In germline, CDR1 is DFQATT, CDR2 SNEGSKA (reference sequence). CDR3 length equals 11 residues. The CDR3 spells CSARTSGGQYF. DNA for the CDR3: TGCAGTGCTAGGACTAGCGGAGGGCAGTACTTC.

CDR3 sequence: CSVLPRRMTSTDTQYF. The CDR3 nucleotides read TGCAGCGTCCTCCCGAGGCGGATGACTAGCACAGATACGCAGTATTTT. The chain carries TRBV29-1 and TRBJ2-3; D gene unclear. V was pared by 6 bases and J by 0 bases, with 19 bases between. This CDR3 has 16 amino acids. Per the germline V gene, CDR1 is SQVTM and CDR2 is ANQGSEA.